Below, 25 T cell receptor beta chains from the same sample are listed, as sequenced in a study of vaccination effects on CD4 cells after COVID-19. The repertoire was sequenced with immunoSEQ multiplex PCR; TCRdb's copy has only in-frame clones and lacks some. The sample lists about 41,000 clones; about two thirds were seen once. Viral peptide pools were used in the ViraFEST assay to expand antigen-specific CD4+ T cells, and sequencing came afterward. After more than 9 days in culture, the CD4+ T cells were isolated. Vaccine recipients had no previous SARS-CoV-2 infection; their nucleocapsid antibodies were negative. The antigens of these receptors remain unknown. Sequenced here: CD4+ T cells from PBMCs cultured with HCoV-OC43 spike peptides, sampled before COVID-19 vaccination. Subset denoted: HCoV-OC43 spike overlapping peptide pool stimulation. These receptors were taken from a human donor who received a COVID-19 vaccine.

This rearrangement joins TRBV3-1 (or the pseudogene TRBV3-2) to TRBJ2-1; no clear D. The CDR3 totals 20 residues. Germline CDR1 LGHDT, CDR2 YNNKEL (reference sequence). V was shortened by 1 base and J by 0 bases, with 22 bases between the two germline ends. The CDR3, as DNA: TGTGCCAGCAGCCAAGCCGACGGTCTAGTTAGCCGGAGCTCCTACAATGAGCAGTTCTTC. Its translation is CASSQADGLVSRSSYNEQFF.

V gene TRBV30 combines with J gene TRBJ1-6; D uncertain. V was pared by 1 base and J by 5 bases, with 21 bases between. Per the germline V gene, CDR1 is GTSNPN and CDR2 is SVGIG (reference sequence). The CDR3 spans 18 residues. CDR3 DNA sequence: TGTGCCTGGAGTGGCCGATTACGAGACCCACCTAATAATTCACCCCTCCACTTT. This translates into CAWSGRLRDPPNNSPLHF. Based on the CDR3 plus reference TRBV30 and TRBJ1-6, the full variable domain is SQTIHQWPATLVQPVGSPLSLECTVEGTSNPNLYWYRQAAGRGLQLLFYSVGIGQISSEVPQNLSASRPQDRQFILSSKKLLLSDSGFYLCAWSGRLRDPPNNSPLHFGNGTRLTVT.

This chain links TRBV5-1 with TRBJ1-1, with 7 bases fitting TRBD1. The CDR3 length is 15 residues. Trimming at V came to 3 bases and at J to 4 bases, leaving 9 bases not matched to a gene. CDR1 SGHRS and CDR2 YFSETQ come from the germline V gene. CDR3 residues: CASSWGTGVRTEAFF. In nucleotides, the CDR3 is TGCGCCAGCAGCTGGGGAACAGGGGTTCGCACTGAAGCTTTCTTT.

This sequence joins TRBV19 and TRBJ2-1; D might be TRBD1 (6 bases). V was trimmed by 9 bases and J by 0 bases, leaving 15 bases between them. This CDR3 is built from 15 residues. Germline values: CDR1 LNHDA, CDR2 SQIVND (reference sequence). CDR3 bases: TGTGCCAGCAGAACGGACAGAAGCTCCTACAATGAGCAGTTCTTC. This encodes CASRTDRSSYNEQFF.

The chain uses TRBV7-5 and TRBJ2-7; the tabulated D call, TRBD1, remains unverified against the DNA. TRBV7-5 has pseudogene status. The CDR3 runs to 18 residues. The CDR3 DNA follows: TGTGCCAGAAGCCCAATCAAACCACTAACAGGCGAAACCTACGAGCAGTACTTC. This sequence encodes CARSPIKPLTGETYEQYF.

V usage is TRBV2 and J usage is TRBJ2-2; the match to TRBD1 covers 9 bases. Germline-derived CDR1 and CDR2 are SNHLY and FYNNEI. V lost 4 bases to trimming and J lost 5 bases; unmatched junction nucleotides: 8. This CDR3 contains 16 residues. In DNA, the CDR3 is TGTGCCAGCAGTGGGGGGACAGGGTTTGGAACCGGGGAGCTGTTTTTT. Translated: CASSGGTGFGTGELFF. The complete variable domain, with remaining parts taken from reference TRBV2 and TRBJ2-2, reads EPEVTQTPSHQVTQMGQEVILRCVPISNHLYFYWYRQILGQKVEFLVSFYNNEISEKSEIFDDQFSVERPDGSNFTLKIRSTKLEDSAMYFCASSGGTGFGTGELFFGEGSRLTVL.

The rearrangement links TRBV19 to TRBJ1-3; 8 positions match TRBD1. Germline V CDR1 and CDR2: LNHDA, SQIVND (reference sequence). J gave up 4 bases and V 6 bases, and 2 bases lay outside the gene matches. The CDR3 has 13 residues. Written as DNA, the CDR3 is TGTGCCAGTAGGACAGGGGCGGGAAACACCATATATTTT. Protein product: CASRTGAGNTIYF.

The J gene is TRBJ2-1, the V gene TRBV5-6; 7 bases are shared with TRBD1. Germline V gene sequence: CDR1 SGHDT, CDR2 YYEEEE. The CDR3 contains 13 residues. With 1 base clipped from V and 8 bases from J, the junction kept 3 bases outside the gene matches. CDR3 sequence reads: CASSLTGAHEQFF. The DNA for the CDR3 is TGTGCCAGCAGCTTGACAGGGGCCCATGAGCAGTTCTTC.

This clone has a handful of counts. The genes are TRBV4-3 and TRBJ2-7; 7 bases line up with TRBD2. Germline trimming cut 1 base from V and 6 bases from J; bases unmatched to any gene: 3. The CDR3 consists of 13 residues. Germline CDR1 reads LGHNA; CDR2 reads YSLEER. The CDR3 spells CASSQVSGGEQYF. CDR3 DNA: TGCGCCAGCAGCCAAGTTTCGGGGGGCGAGCAGTACTTC.

This rearrangement joins TRBV6-6 to TRBJ1-2, with TRBD1 matching 7 bases. The CDR3 spans 16 residues. The V and J ends lost 0 bases and 6 bases, in that order; junction bases with no gene match: 10. Germline CDR1 is MNHNY and CDR2 is SVGAGI (reference sequence). CDR3 sequence (DNA): TGTGCCAGCAGTTACTCGAGTCTAGGGGGCTGGGATGGCTACACCTTC. Protein product: CASSYSSLGGWDGYTF.

The V and J genes are TRBV19 and TRBJ1-2, with 7 bases lining up with TRBD1. Per germline, CDR1 LNHDA and CDR2 SQIVND (reference sequence). J gave up 2 bases and V 8 bases, and 8 bases lay outside the gene matches. The CDR3 has 14 amino acids. The CDR3 bases are TGTGCCAGTCGATTAGGCAGGGGGAACTATGGCTACACCTTC. Encoded protein: CASRLGRGNYGYTF.

The rearrangement uses TRBV6-2 or TRBV6-3 and TRBJ1-2; D is undetermined. In germline, CDR1 is MNHEY, CDR2 SVGEGT. The CDR3 loop spans 16 amino acids. V lost 5 bases to trimming and J lost 3 bases, with 19 bases between them. CDR3 sequence reads: CASSDPSVENYYGYTF. In DNA form, the CDR3 reads TGTGCCAGCAGTGACCCTTCAGTAGAGAATTACTATGGCTACACCTTC.

This clone was picked up a small number of times. The rearrangement links TRBV25-1 to TRBJ2-5, with D perhaps matching TRBD2 (6 bases). V lost 6 bases to trimming and J lost 3 bases, with 14 bases between them. The CDR3 extends over 14 amino acids. Germline V gives CDR1 MGHDK, CDR2 SYGVNS. CDR3 protein: CASSSGLLKETQYF. DNA of the CDR3: TGTGCCAGCAGCTCGGGACTCCTAAAAGAGACCCAGTACTTC.

The chain combines TRBV7-2 with TRBJ2-1; a weak D match, TRBD2 (6 bases). Germline V gene data show CDR1 as SGHTA and CDR2 as FQGNSA. The CDR3 length is 14 residues. Between the trimmed V and J ends, which lost 7 bases and 4 bases, there was a span of 14 bases. CDR3 bases: TGTGCCAGCACAACCCCCGGGGGTTACAATGAGCAGTTCTTC. Protein sequence: CASTTPGGYNEQFF.

The genes are TRBV6-5 and TRBJ2-7, with 7 bases fitting TRBD1. The junction had 3 bases not matched to a gene; V was cut back by 8 bases and J by 5 bases. Germline lookup yields CDR1 MNHEY and CDR2 SVGAGI. This CDR3 region has 11 residues. The CDR3 nucleotides read TGTGCCAGCCAGGACAGGCACGAGCAGTACTTC. Its protein product is CASQDRHEQYF.

Only a few counts were recorded for this clone. This chain uses TRBV5-6 with TRBJ2-7, with D perhaps TRBD1 (5 bases). From germline, CDR1 is SGHDT and CDR2 YYEEEE. This CDR3 contains 13 residues. V was trimmed by 1 base and J by 2 bases, leaving 7 bases between them. The CDR3, as DNA: TGTGCCAGCAGCTTGTCACAGGCCTACGAGCAGTACTTC. Residues: CASSLSQAYEQYF.

This clone appeared a few times. V is TRBV19 and J is TRBJ1-1; 8 bases match TRBD1. In germline, CDR1 is LNHDA, CDR2 SQIVND (reference sequence). V lost 10 bases to trimming and J lost 2 bases; unmatched junction nucleotides: 6. The CDR3 is made up of 13 amino acids. The CDR3 bases are TGTGCCACCAAGACAGGGGCTAACACTGAAGCTTTCTTT. This codes for CATKTGANTEAFF.

This chain joins TRBV4-1 and TRBJ1-2; D ambiguous. CDR1 is MGHRA and CDR2 is YSYEKL in the germline V gene. The ends were cut back, 1 base at V and 1 base at J, with 13 bases in the middle. The CDR3 sequence is 16 residues long. The CDR3 DNA sequence: TGCGCCAGCAGCCAAGCCAGGATGACAAGTAACTATGGCTACACCTTC. Translation gives CASSQARMTSNYGYTF.

J is TRBJ2-2 and V is TRBV9; D gene uncertain. Trimming took 0 bases from V and 6 from J, leaving 6 bases between them. Germline V gives CDR1 SGDLS, CDR2 YYNGEE. The CDR3 is 13 amino acids. CDR3 sequence: CASSVVHPGELFF. The CDR3 DNA is TGTGCCAGCAGCGTAGTTCACCCCGGGGAGCTGTTTTTT. The variable domain in full, with the rest retrieved from reference TRBV9 and TRBJ2-2, is DSGVTQTPKHLITATGQRVTLRCSPRSGDLSVYWYQQSLDQGLQFLIQYYNGEERAKGNILERFSAQQFPDLHSELNLSSLELGDSALYFCASSVVHPGELFFGEGSRLTVL.

This chain uses TRBV10-3 with TRBJ1-3, with D tentatively TRBD1 (5 bases). The length of the CDR3 is 15 residues. Germline values: CDR1 ENHRY, CDR2 SYGVKD. Between the trimmed V and J ends, which lost 4 bases and 0 bases, there was a span of 10 bases. This chain's CDR3 is CAISAPDSSGNTIYF. Written as DNA, the CDR3 is TGTGCCATCAGTGCCCCTGACAGCTCTGGAAACACCATATATTTT.

This chain uses TRBV4-1 with TRBJ1-4; tentatively, D is TRBD1 (6 bases). The germline V and J ends were trimmed by 0 bases and 8 bases, with 16 bases remaining between them. The CDR3 spans 16 residues. Germline V CDR1 and CDR2: MGHRA, YSYEKL. The CDR3 loop reads CASSQESRGAWEKLFF. The CDR3 DNA sequence: TGCGCCAGCAGCCAAGAATCCAGGGGAGCGTGGGAAAAACTGTTTTTT.

This clone was counted once. V usage is TRBV27 and J usage is TRBJ2-6; D perhaps matches TRBD1 (5 bases). CDR1 is MNHEY and CDR2 is SMNVEV in the germline V gene (reference sequence). V was trimmed by 8 bases and J by 0 bases, leaving 11 bases between them. CDR3 length equals 15 residues. This chain's CDR3 is CASGRALSGANVLTF. CDR3 DNA sequence: TGTGCCAGCGGCAGGGCCCTCTCTGGGGCCAACGTCCTGACTTTC.

The chain carries TRBV30 and TRBJ2-7, with D uncertain. Deletions cut 0 bases from V and 0 bases from J, with 9 bases between. Germline V gene data show CDR1 as GTSNPN and CDR2 as SVGIG (reference sequence). This CDR3 spans 14 amino acids. The CDR3: CAWSVGVSSYEQYF. The DNA of the CDR3 is TGTGCCTGGAGTGTAGGTGTAAGCTCCTACGAGCAGTACTTC.

The rearrangement links TRBV4-2 to TRBJ1-2; the D gene is possibly TRBD1 (5 bases). V was cut by 0 bases and J by 2 bases, with 10 bases left in between. Germline values: CDR1 LGHNA, CDR2 YNFKEQ. The length of the CDR3 is 15 residues. CDR3 region: CASSQDLTANYGYTF. CDR3 coding DNA: TGTGCCAGCAGCCAAGATTTGACAGCGAACTATGGCTACACCTTC.

The chain links TRBV6-2 or TRBV6-3 to TRBJ2-7; TRBD1 aligns across 9 bases. This CDR3 spans 15 amino acids. The V gene end was trimmed by 4 bases and the J gene end by 4 bases; junction bases not matched to a gene: 8. The germline gives CDR1 MNHEY, CDR2 SVGEGT. DNA for the CDR3: TGTGCCAGCAGTTCCCGGGGACAGGGAAAATACGAGCAGTACTTC. Translation: CASSSRGQGKYEQYF.